This entry lists 11 T cell receptor beta chains sequenced from one sample in a study of blood T cells in healthy people across ages. The authors ran a second PCR of 7 to 11 cycles using a sample-barcoded 5' primer and a J-beta primer mix. TCRdb fed the 5' RACE reads into MiXCR, producing one record per CDR3 protein. This table has around 1,900,000 distinct CDR3 sequences, roughly 43% appearing once. The material sequenced was blood. The source of these receptors is a human donor in good health.

The genes are TRBV29-1 and TRBJ2-5; unclear D gene. Germline CDR1 reads SQVTM; CDR2 reads ANQGSEA. The length of the CDR3 is 14 residues. Trimming took 3 bases from V and 0 from J, leaving 11 bases between them. CDR3 residues: CSVDRGMYQETQYF. In nucleotides, the CDR3 is TGCAGCGTTGATAGAGGAATGTACCAAGAGACCCAGTACTTC.

This sequence joins TRBV20-1 and TRBJ2-3; D is possibly TRBD2 (6 bases). V gave up 3 bases and J gave up 6 bases, with 19 bases separating them. This CDR3 is built from 15 residues. Germline CDR1 reads DFQATT; CDR2 reads SNEGSKA (reference sequence). In nucleotides, the CDR3 is TGCAGTGCTAGGCAAGGGACTTACTCAGAGGATACGCAGTATTTT. Translation: CSARQGTYSEDTQYF.

CDR3 amino acids: CSARGARGLADTQYF. CDR3 in DNA: TGCAGTGCTAGAGGCGCTAGAGGTCTGGCAGATACGCAGTATTTT. The chain combines TRBV20-1 with TRBJ2-3, with no clear D. The CDR3 length is 15 residues. Germline V gives CDR1 DFQATT, CDR2 SNEGSKA (reference sequence). Trimming removed 1 base from V and 4 bases from J, with 15 bases in between.

The V gene is TRBV3-1, the J gene TRBJ2-7; D not resolved. Trimming cost V 1 base and J 5 bases, with 18 bases left between them. Germline V gene lookup returns CDR1 LGHDT and CDR2 YNNKEL (reference sequence). There are 16 residues in the CDR3. The CDR3 DNA follows: TGTGCCAGCAGCCAAGGACGGTGGGGAATGATCAACGAGCAGTACTTC. Encoded protein: CASSQGRWGMINEQYF.

J is TRBJ2-7 and V is TRBV28, with 7 positions matching TRBD2. Looked up from germline, CDR1 is MDHEN and CDR2 is SYDVKM. This CDR3 is built from 16 residues. Losses at the gene ends were 5 bases for V and 0 bases for J; bases not matched to a gene: 10. The CDR3 region is CASSTSGATISYEQYF. The CDR3 nucleotides are TGTGCCAGCAGTACAAGCGGGGCTACTATCTCCTACGAGCAGTACTTC.

The chain carries TRBV7-2 and TRBJ2-7, with TRBD1 identical over 10 bases. The germline V gene has CDR1 SGHTA and CDR2 FQGNSA. J was trimmed by 8 bases and V by 3 bases; bases with no gene match: 7. The CDR3 has 14 residues. CDR3 coding DNA: TGTGCCAGCAGCTTTCGGACAGGGGGACCCAAGCAGTACTTC. Translated: CASSFRTGGPKQYF.

The rearrangement joins TRBV11-1 to TRBJ1-2, with a weak D call TRBD1 (6 bases). CDR3 size: 16 residues. Trimming stripped 5 bases from V and 2 bases from J, with 18 bases between. CDR1 is SGHAT, CDR2 FQDESV, per germline (reference sequence). The CDR3 protein is CASSKDSKFLNYGYTF. In DNA, the CDR3 is TGTGCCAGCAGCAAGGACAGTAAGTTCCTCAACTATGGCTACACCTTC.

The V call is TRBV25-1, the J call TRBJ2-3; D may correspond to TRBD1 or TRBD2 (5 bases each). CDR1 is MGHDK, CDR2 SYGVNS, per germline. CDR3 length: 16 residues. The V end lost 7 bases, the J end lost 1 base, and 18 bases lay between the germline ends. The CDR3 spells CASKELSGRGTDTQYF. The DNA for the CDR3 is TGTGCCAGCAAGGAATTGTCGGGACGGGGCACAGATACGCAGTATTTT.

Worth noting for this clonotype: Relative to the germline gene, one junction end is altered; a read error may explain this. This chain joins TRBV20-1 and TRBJ2-3; TRBD2 matches at 9 bases. In germline, CDR1 is DFQATT, CDR2 SNEGSKA (reference sequence). The CDR3 is 16 amino acids. The CDR3 DNA follows: TGCAGTGCTCCACAACCCGCGGGGGGGTACACAGATACGCAGTTTTTT. Translation: CSAPQPAGGYTDTQFF.

This clonotype was seen a handful of times. Germline and junction disagree at one end, which may indicate a read error. CDR3 sequence: CSVEGFTSTDAQYF. The CDR3 DNA is TGCAGCGTTGAGGGTTTTACGAGCACAGATGCGCAGTATTTT. The chain recombines TRBV29-1 with TRBJ2-3, with D unclear. This CDR3 spans 14 amino acids. CDR1 is SQVTM, CDR2 ANQGSEA, per germline.

The chain employs TRBV5-5 and TRBJ2-5, with D perhaps being TRBD1 or TRBD2 (5 bases each). Germline CDR1 reads SGHKS; CDR2 reads YYEKEE (reference sequence). V was pared by 2 bases and J by 11 bases, with 19 bases between. The CDR3 is 14 residues long. CDR3 coding DNA: TGTGCCAGCAGCTTCTGGGGGAATAGCAATGAGCAGTACTTC. Translation: CASSFWGNSNEQYF.